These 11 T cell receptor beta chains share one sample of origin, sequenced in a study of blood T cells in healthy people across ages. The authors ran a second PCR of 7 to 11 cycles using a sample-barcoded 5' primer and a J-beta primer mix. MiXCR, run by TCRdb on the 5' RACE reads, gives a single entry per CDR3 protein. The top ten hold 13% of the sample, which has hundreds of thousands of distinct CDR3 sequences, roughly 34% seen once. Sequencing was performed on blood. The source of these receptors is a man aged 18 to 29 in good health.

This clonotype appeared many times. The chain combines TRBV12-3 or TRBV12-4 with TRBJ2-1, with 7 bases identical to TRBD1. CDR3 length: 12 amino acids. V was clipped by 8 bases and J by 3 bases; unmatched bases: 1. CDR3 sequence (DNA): TGTGCCAGCGGGACAGACTACAATGAGCAGTTCTTC. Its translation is CASGTDYNEQFF.

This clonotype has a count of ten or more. The DNA of the CDR3 is TGTGCCAGCAGAACCGTGGGGGTCATAAACTACGAGCAGTACTTC. Translating it yields CASRTVGVINYEQYF. The chain couples TRBV5-8 to TRBJ2-7; D could derive from TRBD1 or TRBD2 (5 bases each). CDR3 length equals 15 residues. Germline V gene sequence: CDR1 SGHTS, CDR2 YDEGEE. The V end lost 5 bases, the J end lost 3 bases, and 18 bases lay between the germline ends.

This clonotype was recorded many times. This CDR3 reads CASSQKGAEAFF. DNA of the CDR3: TGTGCCAGCAGTCAGAAGGGGGCTGAAGCTTTCTTT. This rearrangement joins TRBV12-3 or TRBV12-4 to TRBJ1-1; possibly TRBD1 for D (6 bases). V lost 5 bases to trimming and J lost 6 bases, with 10 bases between them. The CDR3 has 12 residues.

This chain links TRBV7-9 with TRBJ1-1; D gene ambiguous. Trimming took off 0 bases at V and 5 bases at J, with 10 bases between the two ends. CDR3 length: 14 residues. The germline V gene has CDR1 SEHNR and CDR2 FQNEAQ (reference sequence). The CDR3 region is CASSLAARVTEAFF. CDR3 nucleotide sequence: TGTGCCAGCAGCTTAGCGGCCAGAGTAACTGAAGCTTTCTTT.

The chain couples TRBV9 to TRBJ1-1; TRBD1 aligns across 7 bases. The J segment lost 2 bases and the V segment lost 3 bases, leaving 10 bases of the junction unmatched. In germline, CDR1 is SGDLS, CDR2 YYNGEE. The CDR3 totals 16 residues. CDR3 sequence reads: CASSGSRDSVNTEAFF. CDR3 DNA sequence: TGTGCCAGCAGCGGATCCCGGGACAGTGTTAACACTGAAGCTTTCTTT.

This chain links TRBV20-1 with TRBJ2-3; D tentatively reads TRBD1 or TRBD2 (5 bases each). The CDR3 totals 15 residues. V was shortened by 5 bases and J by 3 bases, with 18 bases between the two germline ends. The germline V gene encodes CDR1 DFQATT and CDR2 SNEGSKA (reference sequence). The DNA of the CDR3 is TGCAGTGCTCCCTCTTTAGGGGAGTGGACAGATACGCAGTATTTT. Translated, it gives CSAPSLGEWTDTQYF.

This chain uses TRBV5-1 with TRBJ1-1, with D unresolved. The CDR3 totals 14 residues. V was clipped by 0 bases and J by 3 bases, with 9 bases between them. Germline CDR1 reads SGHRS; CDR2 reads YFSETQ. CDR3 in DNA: TGCGCCAGCAGCTTGGGGCAGAAAGACACTGAAGCTTTCTTT. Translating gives CASSLGQKDTEAFF.

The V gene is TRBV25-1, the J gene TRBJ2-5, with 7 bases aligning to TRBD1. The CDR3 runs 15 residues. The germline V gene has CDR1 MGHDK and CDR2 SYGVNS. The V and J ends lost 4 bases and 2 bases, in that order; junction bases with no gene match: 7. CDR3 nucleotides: TGTGCCAGCAGTGGCTACCGGGACAGACAAGAGACCCAGTACTTC. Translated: CASSGYRDRQETQYF.

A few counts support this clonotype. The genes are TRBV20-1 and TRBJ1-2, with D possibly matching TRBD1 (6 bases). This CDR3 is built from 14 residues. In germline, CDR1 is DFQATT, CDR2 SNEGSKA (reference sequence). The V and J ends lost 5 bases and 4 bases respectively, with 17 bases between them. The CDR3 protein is CSASTPGHIYGYTF. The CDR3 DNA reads TGCAGTGCTTCTACCCCGGGACATATCTATGGCTACACCTTC.

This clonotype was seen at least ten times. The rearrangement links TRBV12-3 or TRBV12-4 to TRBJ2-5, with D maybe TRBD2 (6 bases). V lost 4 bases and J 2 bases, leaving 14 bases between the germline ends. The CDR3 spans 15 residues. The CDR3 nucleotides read TGTGCCAGCAGTTCGGGGGACTCCATGCAAGAGACCCAGTACTTC. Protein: CASSSGDSMQETQYF.

The CDR3 nucleotides read TGTGCCAGCAGTTTACGACAGGGGTTAAGCACAGATACGCAGTATTTT. Translated, it gives CASSLRQGLSTDTQYF. The chain is built from TRBV12-3 or TRBV12-4 and TRBJ2-3; 8 bases agree with TRBD1. This CDR3 is built from 16 residues. The V gene end was trimmed by 2 bases and the J gene end by 0 bases; junction bases not matched to a gene: 4.